These 16 T cell receptor beta chains were all obtained from the same sample, sequenced in a study of OX40 agonist ivuxolimab in advanced cancers. Using immunoSEQ multiplex PCR, the repertoire was profiled, and TCRdb retains in-frame clones only, with some absent. The table shows about 21,000 clones, with over 65% occurring only once. The sample was CD4+ or CD8+ T cells sorted from blood, taken in a trial of the OX40 agonist ivuxolimab. Receptors were obtained from an adult with an advanced solid tumor such as melanoma, head and neck, liver or kidney cancer.

The chain is built from TRBV7-9 and TRBJ2-7; the D is unclear. V gave up 4 bases and J gave up 3 bases, with 13 bases separating them. Germline V gene lookup returns CDR1 SEHNR and CDR2 FQNEAQ (reference sequence). The length of the CDR3 is 14 residues. CDR3 in DNA: TGTGCCAGCAGCTCACAGATTGCCAGCTACGAGCAGTACTTC. Encoded protein: CASSSQIASYEQYF.

V usage is TRBV11-2 and J usage is TRBJ2-7; possible D gene TRBD1, 6 bases. Germline V lookup: CDR1 SGHAT, CDR2 FQNNGV. The CDR3 spans 14 residues. V was trimmed by 5 bases and J by 4 bases, leaving 15 bases between them. The CDR3 DNA reads TGTGCCAGCAGCGAGACAGGTGGCGTTTACGAGCAGTACTTC. Translated, it gives CASSETGGVYEQYF.

This clone appeared a single time. The chain uses TRBV7-9 and TRBJ1-4; D remains ambiguous. The CDR3 sequence is 14 residues long. V lost 6 bases to trimming and J lost 6 bases, with 14 bases between them. Germline-derived CDR1 and CDR2 are SEHNR and FQNEAQ (reference sequence). CDR3 loop: CASSYQAPDEKLFF. The CDR3 DNA sequence: TGTGCCAGCAGTTACCAGGCTCCCGATGAAAAACTGTTTTTT.

The chain has TRBV6-5 and TRBJ1-2, with TRBD1 as a possible D gene (5 bases). The CDR3 has 16 amino acids. Deletions cut 4 bases from V and 1 base from J, with 16 bases between. Per the germline V gene, CDR1 is MNHEY and CDR2 is SVGAGI. For the CDR3, the DNA is TGTGCCAGCAGTTTCTCCATAGGACACCTTAACTATGGCTACACCTTC. This sequence encodes CASSFSIGHLNYGYTF.

The chain couples TRBV28 to TRBJ1-2, with TRBD1 matching over 7 bases. Germline assignment: CDR1 MDHEN and CDR2 SYDVKM. This CDR3 contains 16 residues. V lost 4 bases to trimming and J lost 4 bases; unmatched junction nucleotides: 12. The CDR3 bases are TGTGCCAGCAGTTCTTTCCGAAGGGGGCATACCTATGGCTACACCTTC. This codes for CASSSFRRGHTYGYTF.

The chain combines TRBV5-5 with TRBJ1-5; D unresolved. With 1 base removed from V and 7 bases from J, the gap between germline ends came to 12 bases. This CDR3 has 14 residues. Germline-derived CDR1 and CDR2 are SGHKS and YYEKEE (reference sequence). Here the CDR3 reads CASSLFSDGQPQHF. In DNA form, the CDR3 reads TGTGCCAGCAGCTTGTTTTCAGACGGCCAGCCCCAGCATTTT. Full variable domain (rest looked up from reference TRBV5-5 and TRBJ1-5): DAGVTQSPTHLIKTRGQQVTLRCSPISGHKSVSWYQQVLGQGPQFIFQYYEKEERGRGNFPDRFSARQFPNYSSELNVNALLLGDSALYLCASSLFSDGQPQHFGDGTRLSIL.

The rearrangement links TRBV7-9 to TRBJ2-7; no firm D call. The CDR3 has 14 amino acids. With 5 bases removed from V and 0 bases from J, the gap between germline ends came to 11 bases. Germline V lookup: CDR1 SEHNR, CDR2 FQNEAQ (reference sequence). CDR3 amino acids: CASSPPDGSYEQYF. As DNA, the CDR3 is TGTGCCAGCAGCCCCCCGGACGGCTCCTACGAGCAGTACTTC.

CDR3 sequence (DNA): TGTGCCAGCAGTGAAGATTTCTTCGGGGGGAACAATGAGCAGTTCTTC. This gives the protein CASSEDFFGGNNEQFF. This chain links TRBV6-1 with TRBJ2-1; 7 nucleotides align to TRBD2. The CDR3 contains 16 residues. V was pared by 1 base and J by 5 bases, with 8 bases of the junction left unmatched. Germline V gene lookup returns CDR1 MNHNS and CDR2 SASEGT.

The chain recombines TRBV11-3 with TRBJ1-1, with D unclear. V was cut by 0 bases and J by 5 bases, with 7 bases left in between. The germline V gene has CDR1 SGHNT and CDR2 YENEEA. This CDR3 has 13 residues. The CDR3 spells CASSLDERTEAFF. CDR3 DNA: TGTGCCAGCAGCTTAGATGAGAGGACTGAAGCTTTCTTT.

The chain employs TRBV7-9 and TRBJ2-3, with D uncertain. The V end was cut by 2 bases, the J end by 0 bases, with 15 bases between. This CDR3 spans 17 amino acids. The germline gives CDR1 SEHNR, CDR2 FQNEAQ (reference sequence). CDR3 amino acids: CASSLNSGSLSTDTQYF. CDR3 DNA: TGTGCCAGCAGCTTAAATTCTGGCAGCCTTAGCACAGATACGCAGTATTTT.

The V gene is TRBV9, the J gene TRBJ2-3; D remains unclear. V was trimmed by 4 bases and J by 4 bases, leaving 7 bases between them. The V gene's germline CDR1 is SGDLS and CDR2 YYNGEE. The CDR3 has 12 amino acids. In DNA form, the CDR3 reads TGTGCCAGCAGCCCCCCTCCAGATACGCAGTATTTT. This gives the protein CASSPPPDTQYF.

This clone was detected only once. A read error may account for a junction end that differs from germline. The sample carries other DNA sequences with the same CDR3. V and J are TRBV30 and TRBJ2-2, with D maybe TRBD1 (6 bases). The V gene's germline CDR1 is GTSNPN and CDR2 SVGIG (reference sequence). The CDR3 extends over 14 amino acids. The CDR3 region is CAWSGTANTGELFF. Written as DNA, the CDR3 is TGTGCCTGGAGTGGGACAGCGAACACCGGGGAACTGTTTTTT.

The rearrangement uses TRBV14 and TRBJ2-7; D call uncertain. The length of the CDR3 is 13 residues. V shed 0 bases and J shed 3 bases, with 6 bases lying between them. CDR1 SGHDN and CDR2 FVKESK come from the germline V gene. CDR3 region: CASSQDYRYEQYF. The CDR3 coding sequence is TGTGCCAGCAGCCAAGATTACCGCTACGAGCAGTACTTC.

The chain recombines TRBV5-5 with TRBJ2-7; D is ambiguous. This CDR3 spans 14 amino acids. Germline loops: CDR1 SGHKS, CDR2 YYEKEE (reference sequence). V lost 4 bases, J lost 3 bases, and 14 bases lay in between. This CDR3 reads CASSPSGSHYEQYF. CDR3 nucleotides: TGTGCCAGCAGCCCGAGTGGCAGCCACTACGAGCAGTACTTC.

The CDR3, as DNA: TGTGCCAGCAGCCCCGTCCGGGGAGGGGACACTGAAGCTTTCTTT. Amino acids: CASSPVRGGDTEAFF. The gene calls are TRBV7-9 and TRBJ1-1; a possible D gene is TRBD1 (5 bases). V was cut by 5 bases and J by 3 bases, with 16 bases left in between. The CDR3 runs 15 residues. From germline, CDR1 is SEHNR and CDR2 FQNEAQ (reference sequence).

The chain employs TRBV19 and TRBJ1-1; D uncertain. The length of the CDR3 is 12 residues. The germline CDR1 and CDR2 sequences are LNHDA and SQIVND (reference sequence). V was clipped by 1 base and J by 1 base, with 1 base between them. CDR3 sequence: CASSIGNTEAFF. The DNA for the CDR3 is TGTGCCAGTAGTATAGGGAACACTGAAGCTTTCTTT.